The following is a TCR beta chain sequence with its context. The data were produced by immunoSEQ multiplex PCR, yet TCRdb's version contains in-frame clones alone and is incomplete. This sample has a few million clones, with approximately 94% found just once. The data originate from a study of shared clonotypes between healthy human individuals. Within Nashville, Tennessee resided all donors, each a Caucasian adult. A CD45RA-negative memory subset and a CD45RA+ naive subset were separated from the CD4+ cells. CDR1 is MNHNY and CDR2 is SVGAGI in the germline V gene (reference sequence). This CDR3 has 14 residues. The J segment lost 1 base and the V segment lost 6 bases, leaving 6 bases of the junction unmatched.

The sequencing sample was made of naive CD4+ T cells sorted from blood. The subset was: CD45RA+ positively selected. The source is a man aged 18 to 29 in good health. This chain joins TRBV6-6 and TRBJ2-7; 7 positions match TRBD1. As DNA, the CDR3 is TGTGCCAGCAGACCCGGGACAGCATCCTACGAGCAGTACTTC. Amino acids: CASRPGTASYEQYF.